What follows is one T cell receptor (beta chain) and its context. Its antigen is unknown. Germline V gene lookup returns CDR1 LNHDA and CDR2 SQIVND (reference sequence). CDR3 length equals 15 residues. V lost 3 bases and J lost 5; bases outside the gene matches: 8. These data originate in a study of T cell repertoires in cytomegalovirus infection. Study-wide context: Through public TCR beta signatures, both CMV infection and matching HLA type were indicated. Study observations and caveats: Dominating the ex vivo response were HLA-C-restricted CMV-specific TCR beta clonotypes. Of the TCR beta families, the public ones yielded a cumulative frequency that identified carriers of CMV plus the relevant HLA.

MiXCR was run by TCRdb on the reads, yielding one entry per CDR3 protein. The sample has 200,000 or so distinct CDR3 sequences; approximately 19% are singletons. The sequenced material came from PBMCs. This receptor was obtained from a human donor in good health (CMV status not recorded). Some clones in this sample may be carry-over from other donors' samples. The chain carries TRBV19 and TRBJ2-5; 8 bases are a match to TRBD2. CDR3 amino acids: CASSMRGLVGETQYF. The CDR3 DNA sequence: TGTGCCAGTAGTATGAGGGGACTAGTGGGGGAGACCCAGTACTTC.